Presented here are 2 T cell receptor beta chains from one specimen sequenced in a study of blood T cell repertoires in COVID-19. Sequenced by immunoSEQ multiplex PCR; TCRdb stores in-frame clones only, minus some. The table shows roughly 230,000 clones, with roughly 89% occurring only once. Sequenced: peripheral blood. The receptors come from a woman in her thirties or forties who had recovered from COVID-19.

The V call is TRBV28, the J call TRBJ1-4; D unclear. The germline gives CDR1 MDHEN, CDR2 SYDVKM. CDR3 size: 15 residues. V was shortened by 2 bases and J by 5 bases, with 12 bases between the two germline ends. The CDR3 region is CASSLAHRGNEKLFF. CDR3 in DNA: TGTGCCAGCAGTTTAGCGCACAGAGGGAATGAAAAACTGTTTTTT.

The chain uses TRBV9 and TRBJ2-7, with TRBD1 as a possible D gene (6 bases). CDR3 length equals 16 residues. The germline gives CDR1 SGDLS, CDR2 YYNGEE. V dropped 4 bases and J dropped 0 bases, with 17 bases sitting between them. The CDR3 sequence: CASSPMDSSSSYEQYF. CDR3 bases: TGTGCCAGCAGCCCGATGGACAGTTCGTCCTCCTACGAGCAGTACTTC. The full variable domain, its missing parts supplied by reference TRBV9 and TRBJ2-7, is DSGVTQTPKHLITATGQRVTLRCSPRSGDLSVYWYQQSLDQGLQFLIQYYNGEERAKGNILERFSAQQFPDLHSELNLSSLELGDSALYFCASSPMDSSSSYEQYFGPGTRLTVT.